Presented here are 22 T cell receptor beta chains from one specimen sequenced in a study of T cell responses to AZD1222 COVID-19 vaccine. Sequenced by immunoSEQ multiplex PCR; TCRdb stores in-frame clones only, minus some. The sample lists under 95,000 clones, 75% to 90% occurring once. The sequencing used peripheral blood, collected 28 days after the second AZD1222 dose. Receptors were obtained from an adult who received the AZD1222 COVID-19 vaccine.

The chain combines TRBV19 with TRBJ1-5; D ambiguous. In germline, CDR1 is LNHDA, CDR2 SQIVND (reference sequence). V lost 5 bases to trimming and J lost 1 base, with 9 bases between them. This CDR3 is built from 14 residues. CDR3 residues: CASSFADSNQPQHF. The CDR3 nucleotides read TGTGCCAGTAGTTTCGCGGACAGCAATCAGCCCCAGCATTTT. The whole variable domain, remainder taken from reference TRBV19 and TRBJ1-5, is DGGITQSPKYLFRKEGQNVTLSCEQNLNHDAMYWYRQDPGQGLRLIYYSQIVNDFQKGDIAEGYSVSREKKESFPLTVTSAQKNPTAFYLCASSFADSNQPQHFGDGTRLSIL.

This chain uses TRBV11-3 with TRBJ2-1, with 9 nucleotides matching TRBD2. The V and J ends lost 1 base and 6 bases, in that order; junction bases with no gene match: 4. The V gene's germline CDR1 is SGHNT and CDR2 YENEEA. The CDR3 has 15 residues. The CDR3 is CASSLVAGAPNEQFF. In nucleotides, the CDR3 is TGTGCCAGCAGCTTAGTAGCGGGGGCTCCCAATGAGCAGTTCTTC.

The chain employs TRBV5-6 and TRBJ2-7, with D unresolved. Trimming removed 0 bases at V and 0 bases at J, with 7 bases between. The CDR3 has 14 amino acids. Germline V gives CDR1 SGHDT, CDR2 YYEEEE. The DNA for the CDR3 is TGTGCCAGCAGCTTGGAGGGAAGCTCCTACGAGCAGTACTTC. Translation: CASSLEGSSYEQYF.

V is TRBV7-9 and J is TRBJ1-1; maybe TRBD1 (5 bases). CDR3 length: 14 amino acids. Germline values: CDR1 SEHNR, CDR2 FQNEAQ (reference sequence). Trimming stripped 5 bases from V and 3 bases from J, with 13 bases between. The CDR3 DNA reads TGTGCCAGCAGCCACATCGGGGGGGACACTGAAGCTTTCTTT. Translating it yields CASSHIGGDTEAFF.

This clone showed up just once. The chain employs TRBV11-2 and TRBJ1-2; 9 bases line up with TRBD1. V shed 5 bases and J 4 bases; nucleotides not matched to a gene: 8. CDR1 is SGHAT, CDR2 FQNNGV, per germline. The CDR3 consists of 15 residues. The CDR3 nucleotides read TGTGCCAGCAGCCCACGGACAGGGGCCATCTATGGCTACACCTTC. It specifies CASSPRTGAIYGYTF.

Only one count was recorded for this clone. V gene TRBV7-9 combines with J gene TRBJ1-1; 7 bases line up with TRBD1. The J segment lost 2 bases and the V segment lost 8 bases, leaving 5 bases of the junction unmatched. The V gene's germline CDR1 is SEHNR and CDR2 FQNEAQ (reference sequence). This CDR3 region has 13 residues. The CDR3 reads CASSGTANTEAFF. CDR3 coding DNA: TGTGCCAGCTCCGGGACAGCCAACACTGAAGCTTTCTTT.

The chain uses TRBV24-1 and TRBJ1-5; 9 nucleotides agree with TRBD1. V lost 3 bases and J lost 6; bases outside the gene matches: 8. The CDR3 is 16 amino acids. Germline V lookup: CDR1 KGHDR, CDR2 SFDVKD. DNA of the CDR3: TGTGCCACCAGTGATGGGGGACAGGGCCTTAGTCAGCCCCAGCATTTT. Amino acid sequence: CATSDGGQGLSQPQHF.

The chain employs TRBV4-3 and TRBJ1-1; 7 positions agree with TRBD1. The CDR3 totals 16 residues. V was pared by 0 bases and J by 3 bases, with 7 bases of the junction left unmatched. Germline CDR1 and CDR2: LGHNA and YSLEER. The CDR3, as DNA: TGCGCCAGCAGCCAAGAACCCGAGGGGGCGGACACTGAAGCTTTCTTT. This translates into CASSQEPEGADTEAFF.

V and J are TRBV4-3 and TRBJ1-2, with 9 nucleotides matching TRBD1. V was pared by 1 base and J by 11 bases, with 11 bases of the junction left unmatched. The CDR3 has 15 residues. Germline lookup yields CDR1 LGHNA and CDR2 YSLEER. CDR3 DNA: TGCGCCAGCAGCCAAGGGCAGGGACAGGGATCGGGATACACCTTC. The encoded protein is CASSQGQGQGSGYTF.

The chain couples TRBV29-1 to TRBJ1-1; D perhaps matches TRBD1 (5 bases). Germline CDR1 and CDR2: SQVTM and ANQGSEA. This CDR3 spans 12 amino acids. V lost 3 bases and J 5 bases, leaving 10 bases between the germline ends. The CDR3 DNA reads as TGCAGCGTTGAGGGGGTCGTAACTGAAGCTTTCTTT. This gives the protein CSVEGVVTEAFF. Full variable domain (remainder filled in from reference TRBV29-1 and TRBJ1-1): SAVISQKPSRDICQRGTSLTIQCQVDSQVTMMFWYRQQPGQSLTLIATANQGSEATYESGFVIDKFPISRPNLTFSTLTVSNMSPEDSSIYLCSVEGVVTEAFFGQGTRLTVV.

V and J are TRBV6-2 or TRBV6-3 and TRBJ1-2; D may be TRBD1 (6 bases). This CDR3 is built from 15 residues. The germline V gene encodes CDR1 MNHEY and CDR2 SVGEGT. V lost 2 bases and J 4 bases, leaving 14 bases between the germline ends. The CDR3, as DNA: TGTGCCAGCAGTTACGCCGACAGGCCCCTCTATGGCTACACCTTC. Its translation: CASSYADRPLYGYTF.

The table lists this clone with a count of one. CDR3 amino acids: CASSLGLSYEQYF. CDR3 nucleotides: TGTGCCAGCTCACTTGGACTATCCTACGAGCAGTACTTC. V is TRBV18 and J is TRBJ2-7; possible D gene TRBD2, 6 bases. CDR3 size: 13 residues. Germline V gives CDR1 KGHSH, CDR2 LQKENI. Trimming took 4 bases from V and 1 from J, leaving 8 bases between them.

The chain is built from TRBV7-2 and TRBJ1-1, with D unresolved. Germline V gene sequence: CDR1 SGHTA, CDR2 FQGNSA. CDR3 length: 16 residues. Trimming pared 4 bases from V and 6 bases from J, leaving 21 bases between. This CDR3 reads CASSSWGGGQKAEAFF. CDR3 DNA sequence: TGTGCCAGCAGCTCCTGGGGAGGAGGGCAGAAGGCTGAAGCTTTCTTT.

This chain uses TRBV11-2 with TRBJ1-5; D is possibly TRBD1 (5 bases). Germline CDR1 and CDR2: SGHAT and FQNNGV. Between the trimmed V and J ends, which lost 5 bases and 6 bases, there was a span of 14 bases. This CDR3 spans 14 amino acids. The CDR3: CASSPRGAFQPQHF. The CDR3 DNA follows: TGTGCCAGCAGCCCTAGGGGTGCGTTTCAGCCCCAGCATTTT.

The chain joins TRBV6-2 or TRBV6-3 to TRBJ1-5; D is unresolved. With 5 bases removed from V and 4 bases from J, the gap between germline ends came to 12 bases. The V gene's germline CDR1 is MNHEY and CDR2 SVGEGT. The CDR3 contains 14 residues. The CDR3 DNA sequence: TGTGCCAGCAGTCCCATCTCGGAGAATCAGCCCCAGCATTTT. Translated: CASSPISENQPQHF.

This clone was observed a single time. The chain links TRBV19 to TRBJ1-3; D perhaps matches TRBD1 (5 bases). Germline V lookup: CDR1 LNHDA, CDR2 SQIVND (reference sequence). This CDR3 is 15 amino acids long. The V end was cut by 7 bases, the J end by 0 bases, with 13 bases between. DNA for the CDR3: TGTGCCAGTACCCCAGGGAAACCCTCTGGAAACACCATATATTTT. It codes for CASTPGKPSGNTIYF.

This clone appeared a single time. The V and J genes are TRBV7-6 and TRBJ1-4; TRBD1 matches at 8 bases. Germline V CDR1 and CDR2: SGHVS, FNYEAQ. V lost 5 bases and J lost 8; bases outside the gene matches: 13. The CDR3 has 16 residues. CDR3 in DNA: TGTGCCAGCAGCGCCCGCTACAGGGGGAGTAGGGAAAAACTGTTTTTT. Its translation: CASSARYRGSREKLFF.

The chain combines TRBV10-1 with TRBJ1-1; no clear D. In germline, CDR1 is WNHNN, CDR2 SYGVQD (reference sequence). Trimming removed 2 bases from V and 0 bases from J, with 10 bases in between. The CDR3 runs 15 residues. CDR3 loop: CASSEGRTLNTEAFF. The CDR3 DNA sequence: TGCGCCAGCAGTGAGGGACGGACTTTGAACACTGAAGCTTTCTTT.

The chain employs TRBV5-1 and TRBJ2-2; D is possibly TRBD2 (6 bases). Trimming pared 6 bases from V and 9 bases from J, leaving 12 bases between. Germline V lookup: CDR1 SGHRS, CDR2 YFSETQ. The CDR3 is made up of 12 amino acids. CDR3: CASTPEGRELFF. Here the CDR3 DNA reads TGCGCCAGCACCCCGGAGGGGAGGGAGCTGTTTTTT.

The V call is TRBV19, the J call TRBJ1-1; 8 bases are shared with TRBD1. This CDR3 comprises 16 residues. In germline, CDR1 is LNHDA, CDR2 SQIVND (reference sequence). J gave up 1 base and V 4 bases, and 8 bases lay outside the gene matches. CDR3 DNA sequence: TGTGCCAGTAGTACGCCCCCAGGGGGCGGGAACACTGAAGCTTTCTTT. Translation: CASSTPPGGGNTEAFF.

V gene TRBV5-8 combines with J gene TRBJ2-1; a possible D gene is TRBD2 (6 bases). The CDR3 consists of 12 residues. Deletions cut 4 bases from V and 12 bases from J, with 14 bases between. CDR1 SGHTS and CDR2 YDEGEE come from the germline V gene. CDR3 DNA sequence: TGTGCCAGCAGCCGGGGGTTAGCTGGGCAGTTCTTC. It is translated as CASSRGLAGQFF. The full variable domain, its missing parts supplied by reference TRBV5-8 and TRBJ2-1, is EAGVTQSPTHLIKTRGQQATLRCSPISGHTSVYWYQQALGLGLQFLLWYDEGEERNRGNFPPRFSGRQFPNYSSELNVNALELEDSALYLCASSRGLAGQFFGPGTRLTVL.

The V call is TRBV7-9, the J call TRBJ2-5; 9 bases match TRBD2. Germline CDR1 SEHNR, CDR2 FQNEAQ (reference sequence). The CDR3 is 16 amino acids. The J segment lost 4 bases and the V segment lost 5 bases, leaving 11 bases of the junction unmatched. CDR3: CASSPGASGGTETQYF. DNA of the CDR3: TGTGCCAGCAGCCCGGGGGCGAGCGGGGGGACAGAGACCCAGTACTTC.